This T cell receptor beta chain was captured in a study of PD-L1 blockade in urothelial cancer. As for the study in general: Of roughly 30 patients, about 25 were males with bladder-origin urothelial cancer. In terms of prior chemotherapy, patients had received 0 to 3 regimens. Blood analyses occurred 3 weeks (second dose) and 6 weeks post treatment start.

The table came from immunoSEQ multiplex PCR; TCRdb's copy has only in-frame clones and leaves some out. This table holds about 45,000 clones, about 87% found once. From germline, CDR1 is MDHEN and CDR2 SYDVKM. V gave up 5 bases and J gave up 6 bases, with 22 bases separating them. The CDR3 has 16 amino acids. This specimen was PBMCs, taken around atezolizumab (anti-PD-L1) treatment. The TCR comes from a man older than 75 with urothelial cancer. V is TRBV28 and J is TRBJ1-2; TRBD1 might be the D (5 bases). For the CDR3, the DNA is TGTGCCAGCAGTGCGCCGGGGACTCAAGTACTCCATGGCTACACCTTC. Its translation is CASSAPGTQVLHGYTF.